This T cell receptor beta chain originates from a study of blood T cell repertoires in COVID-19. Study at large: From the United States, Italy and Spain came samples of acute and convalescent COVID-19.

CDR3 length: 15 residues. V lost 0 bases to trimming and J lost 5 bases; unmatched junction nucleotides: 5. The germline V gene encodes CDR1 MNHEY and CDR2 SMNVEV (reference sequence). Participants had their cohort set by participant-reported clinical history. Exposed volunteers were people who met a COVID-19 case within 2 weeks before study entry. As processed by the authors: Cell counts per sample came from amplifying reference gene primers. The assay was immunoSEQ multiplex PCR, and TCRdb's table has in-frame clones only and misses some. Clone size and V and J calls were adopted from that table, with D and trimming inferred from the DNA. Of a few hundred thousand clones listed, roughly nine tenths were seen once; the top ten hold 2.5% to 3.5%.

Sequencing was performed on PBMCs or T cells enriched from blood (not recorded which). The receptor comes from a woman aged 45-65 years who had been exposed to COVID-19. The chain uses TRBV27 and TRBJ1-2; 8 nucleotides agree with TRBD1. The CDR3 loop reads CASSLSPTGGYGYTF. DNA for the CDR3: TGTGCCAGCAGTTTATCGCCCACAGGGGGGTATGGCTACACCTTC.